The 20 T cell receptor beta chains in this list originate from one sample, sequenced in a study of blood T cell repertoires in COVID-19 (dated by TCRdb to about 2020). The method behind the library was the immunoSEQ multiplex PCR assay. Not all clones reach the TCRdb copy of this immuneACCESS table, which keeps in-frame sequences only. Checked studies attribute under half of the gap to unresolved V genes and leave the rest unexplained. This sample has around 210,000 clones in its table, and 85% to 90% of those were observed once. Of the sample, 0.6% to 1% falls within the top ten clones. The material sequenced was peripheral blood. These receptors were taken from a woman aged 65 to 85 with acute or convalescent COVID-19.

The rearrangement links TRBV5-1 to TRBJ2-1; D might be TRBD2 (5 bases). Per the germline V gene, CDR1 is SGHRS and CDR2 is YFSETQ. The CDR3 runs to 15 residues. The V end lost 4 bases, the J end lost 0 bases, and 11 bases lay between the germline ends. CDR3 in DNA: TGCGCCAGCAGCCCCCCGGGGAGCTCCTACAATGAGCAGTTCTTC. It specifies CASSPPGSSYNEQFF.

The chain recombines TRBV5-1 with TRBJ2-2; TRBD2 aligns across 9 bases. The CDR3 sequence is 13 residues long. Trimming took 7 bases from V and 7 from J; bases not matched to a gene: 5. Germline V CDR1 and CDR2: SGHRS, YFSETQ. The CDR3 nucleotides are TGCGCCAGCTCACTAGCGGGCCACGGGGAGCTGTTTTTT. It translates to CASSLAGHGELFF.

The CDR3 reads CASSQAFAGVSYNEQFF. The CDR3 nucleotides are TGCGCCAGCAGCCAAGCTTTCGCGGGAGTATCCTACAATGAGCAGTTCTTC. The V call is TRBV4-3, the J call TRBJ2-1, with 7 bases aligning to TRBD2. The CDR3 loop spans 17 amino acids. V gave up 1 base and J gave up 1 base; unmatched junction bases: 7. The germline gives CDR1 LGHNA, CDR2 YSLEER.

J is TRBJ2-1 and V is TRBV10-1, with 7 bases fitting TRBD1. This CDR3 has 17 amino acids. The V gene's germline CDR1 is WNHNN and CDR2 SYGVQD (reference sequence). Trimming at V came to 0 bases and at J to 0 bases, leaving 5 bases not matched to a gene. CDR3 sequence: CASSESRQGSSYNEQFF. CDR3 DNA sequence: TGCGCCAGCAGTGAGTCCCGACAGGGAAGCTCCTACAATGAGCAGTTCTTC.

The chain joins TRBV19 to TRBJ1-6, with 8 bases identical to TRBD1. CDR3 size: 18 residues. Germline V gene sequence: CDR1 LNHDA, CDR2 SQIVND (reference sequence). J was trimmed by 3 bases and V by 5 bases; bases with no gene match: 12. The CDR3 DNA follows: TGTGCCAGTAGTCCTCGGACAGGGCTAGCAAACTATAATTCACCCCTCCACTTT. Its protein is CASSPRTGLANYNSPLHF.

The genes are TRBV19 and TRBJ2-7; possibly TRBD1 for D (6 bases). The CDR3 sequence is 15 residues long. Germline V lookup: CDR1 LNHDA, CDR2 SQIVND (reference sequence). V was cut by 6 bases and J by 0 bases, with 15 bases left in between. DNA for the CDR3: TGTGCCAGTAGCGGCAGGGGCAGGAGCTCCTACGAGCAGTACTTC. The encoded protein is CASSGRGRSSYEQYF.

In DNA, the CDR3 is TGTGCCAGCAGCTTAAAGGGAGGGAACACTGAAGCTTTCTTT. It specifies CASSLKGGNTEAFF. This chain links TRBV7-9 with TRBJ1-1; D ambiguous. Germline CDR1 reads SEHNR; CDR2 reads FQNEAQ (reference sequence). Deletions cut 2 bases from V and 1 base from J, with 8 bases between. The CDR3 loop spans 14 amino acids.

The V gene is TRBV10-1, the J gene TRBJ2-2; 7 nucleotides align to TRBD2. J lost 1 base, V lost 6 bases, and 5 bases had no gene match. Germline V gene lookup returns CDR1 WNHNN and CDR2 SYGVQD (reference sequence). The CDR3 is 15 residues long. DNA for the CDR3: TGCGCCAGCAGCACCGGGACTAAGAACACCGGGGAGCTGTTTTTT. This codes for CASSTGTKNTGELFF.

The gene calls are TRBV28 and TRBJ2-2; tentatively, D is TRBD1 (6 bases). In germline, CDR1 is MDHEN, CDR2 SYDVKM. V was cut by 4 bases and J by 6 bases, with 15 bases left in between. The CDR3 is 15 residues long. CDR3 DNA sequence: TGTGCCAGCAGTTCAACCTACAGGGTTCCCGGGGAGCTGTTTTTT. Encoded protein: CASSSTYRVPGELFF.

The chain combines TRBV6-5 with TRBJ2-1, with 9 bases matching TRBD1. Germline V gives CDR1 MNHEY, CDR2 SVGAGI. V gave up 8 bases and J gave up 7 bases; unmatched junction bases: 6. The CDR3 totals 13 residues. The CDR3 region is CASLKGQGNEQFF. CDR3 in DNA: TGTGCCAGCCTTAAGGGACAGGGTAATGAGCAGTTCTTC.

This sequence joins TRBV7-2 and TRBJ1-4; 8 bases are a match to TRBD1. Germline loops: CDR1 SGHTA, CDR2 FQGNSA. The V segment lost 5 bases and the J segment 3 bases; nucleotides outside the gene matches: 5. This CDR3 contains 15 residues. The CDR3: CASSIRGQANEKLFF. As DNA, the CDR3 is TGTGCCAGCAGCATCCGGGGACAGGCTAATGAAAAACTGTTTTTT.

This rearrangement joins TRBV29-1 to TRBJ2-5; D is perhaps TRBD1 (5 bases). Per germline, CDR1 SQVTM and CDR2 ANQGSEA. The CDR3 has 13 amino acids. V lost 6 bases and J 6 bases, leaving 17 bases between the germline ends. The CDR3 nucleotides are TGCAGCGTGCACCCTGGGGCTAGTAAGACCCAGTACTTC. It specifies CSVHPGASKTQYF. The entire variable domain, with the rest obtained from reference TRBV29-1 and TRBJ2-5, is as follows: SAVISQKPSRDICQRGTSLTIQCQVDSQVTMMFWYRQQPGQSLTLIATANQGSEATYESGFVIDKFPISRPNLTFSTLTVSNMSPEDSSIYLCSVHPGASKTQYFGPGTRLLVL.

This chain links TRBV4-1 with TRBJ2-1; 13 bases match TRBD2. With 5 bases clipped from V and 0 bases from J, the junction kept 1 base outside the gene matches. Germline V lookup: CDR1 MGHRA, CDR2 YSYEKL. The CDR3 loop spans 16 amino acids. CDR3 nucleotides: TGCGCCAGCAGCAGGACTAGCGGGAGCTCCTACAATGAGCAGTTCTTC. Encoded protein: CASSRTSGSSYNEQFF.

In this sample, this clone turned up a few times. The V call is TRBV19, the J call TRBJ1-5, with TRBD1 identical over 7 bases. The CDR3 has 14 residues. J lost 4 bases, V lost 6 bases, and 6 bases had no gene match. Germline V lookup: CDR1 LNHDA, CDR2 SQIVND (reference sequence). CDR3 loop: CASRATGSNQPQHF. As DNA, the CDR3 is TGTGCCAGTAGGGCGACAGGGTCAAATCAGCCCCAGCATTTT.

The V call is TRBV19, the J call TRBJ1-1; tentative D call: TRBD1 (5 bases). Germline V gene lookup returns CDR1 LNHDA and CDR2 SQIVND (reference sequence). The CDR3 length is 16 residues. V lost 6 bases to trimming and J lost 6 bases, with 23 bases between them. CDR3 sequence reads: CASSLELGLGAPEAFF. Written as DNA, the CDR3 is TGTGCCAGTAGCCTAGAACTCGGGTTAGGGGCTCCTGAAGCTTTCTTT.

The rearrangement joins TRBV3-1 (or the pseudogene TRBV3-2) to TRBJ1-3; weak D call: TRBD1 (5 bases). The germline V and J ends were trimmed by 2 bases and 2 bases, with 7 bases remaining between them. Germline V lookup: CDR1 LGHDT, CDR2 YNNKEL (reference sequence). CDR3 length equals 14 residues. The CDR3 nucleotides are TGTGCCAGCAGCCAACGGGGGGCTGGAAACACCATATATTTT. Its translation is CASSQRGAGNTIYF.

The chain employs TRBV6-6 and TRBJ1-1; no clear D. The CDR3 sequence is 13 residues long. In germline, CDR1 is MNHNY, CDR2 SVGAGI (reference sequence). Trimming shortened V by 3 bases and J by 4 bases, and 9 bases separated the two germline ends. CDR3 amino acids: CASSYNTATEAFF. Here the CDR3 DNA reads TGTGCCAGCAGTTATAATACAGCCACTGAAGCTTTCTTT.

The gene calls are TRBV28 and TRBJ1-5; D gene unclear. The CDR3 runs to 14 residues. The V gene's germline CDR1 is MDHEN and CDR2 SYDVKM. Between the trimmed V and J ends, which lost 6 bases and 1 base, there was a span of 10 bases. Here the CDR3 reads CASRTTLSNQPQHF. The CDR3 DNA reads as TGTGCCAGCAGGACGACTTTGAGCAATCAGCCCCAGCATTTT.

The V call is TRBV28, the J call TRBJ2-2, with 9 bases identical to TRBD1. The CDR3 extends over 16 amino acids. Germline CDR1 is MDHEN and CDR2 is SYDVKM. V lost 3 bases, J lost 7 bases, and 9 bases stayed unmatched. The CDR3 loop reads CASSLRGTGRVGELFF. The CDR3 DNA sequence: TGTGCCAGCAGTTTGCGGGGGACAGGGCGGGTCGGGGAGCTGTTTTTT. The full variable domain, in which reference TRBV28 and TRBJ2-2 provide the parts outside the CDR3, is DVKVTQSSRYLVKRTGEKVFLECVQDMDHENMFWYRQDPGLGLRLIYFSYDVKMKEKGDIPEGYSVSREKKERFSLILESASTNQTSMYLCASSLRGTGRVGELFFGEGSRLTVL.

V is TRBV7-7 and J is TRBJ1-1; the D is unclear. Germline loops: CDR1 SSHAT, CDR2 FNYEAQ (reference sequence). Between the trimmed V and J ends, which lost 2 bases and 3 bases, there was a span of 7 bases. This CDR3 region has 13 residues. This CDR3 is CASSLNGDTEAFF. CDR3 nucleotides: TGTGCCAGCAGCTTAAACGGTGACACTGAAGCTTTCTTT. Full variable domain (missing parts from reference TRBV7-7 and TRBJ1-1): GAGVSQSPRYKVTKRGQDVTLRCDPISSHATLYWYQQALGQGPEFLTYFNYEAQPDKSGLPSDRFSAERPEGSISTLTIQRTEQRDSAMYRCASSLNGDTEAFFGQGTRLTVV.